A selection of T cell receptor beta chains follows, all from one sample in a study of T cell responses to AZD1222 COVID-19 vaccine. TCRdb's table, derived via immunoSEQ multiplex PCR, lists solely in-frame clones and lacks some. The sample carries under 150,000 clones, roughly 93% recorded once. This specimen consisted of peripheral blood, obtained on day 0 of AZD1222 vaccination. These receptor sequences come from an adult in good health. CDR3s include the opening cysteine and the closing phenylalanine or tryptophan. The D gene is left open where the match is weak. The size of a clone is reported for some rows only, either as once, few or many, or as a class for expanded clones.

CDR3nt: TGTGCCAGCAGCAAAACCGGGAAGAACAATCAGCCCCAGCATTTT; CDR3aa: CASSKTGKNNQPQHF; abundance: -; j_gene: TRBJ1-5; v_gene: TRBV7-9; d_gene: -
CDR3nt: TGCGCCAGCAGTTCAGGAAAAAACACTGAAGCTTTCTTT; CDR3aa: CASSSGKNTEAFF; abundance: -; j_gene: TRBJ1-1; v_gene: TRBV10-1; d_gene: -
CDR3nt: TGTGCCAGCACGGGGCAGATTAATTCACCCCTCCACTTT; CDR3aa: CASTGQINSPLHF; abundance: -; j_gene: TRBJ1-6; v_gene: TRBV27; d_gene: -
CDR3nt: TGTGCCAGTAAATCCTCGGCAGGGGGTTATGATGGCTACACCTTC; CDR3aa: CASKSSAGGYDGYTF; abundance: -; j_gene: TRBJ1-2; v_gene: TRBV19; d_gene: TRBD1
CDR3nt: TGTGCCAGCAGTTACTCACCGAGACCCAATGAGCAGTTCTTC; CDR3aa: CASSYSPRPNEQFF; abundance: few; j_gene: TRBJ2-1; v_gene: TRBV6-5; d_gene: -
CDR3nt: TGTGCCAGTAGTACAGTGAATAATGAAAAACTGTTTTTT; CDR3aa: CASSTVNNEKLFF; abundance: once; j_gene: TRBJ1-4; v_gene: TRBV19; d_gene: -
CDR3nt: TGCGCCAGCAGCTCCGAGGGGTACACTGAAGCTTTCTTT; CDR3aa: CASSSEGYTEAFF; abundance: -; j_gene: TRBJ1-1; v_gene: TRBV5-1; d_gene: -
CDR3nt: TGTGCCAGCTCACCCTCAAGCACCAATGAGCAGTTCTTC; CDR3aa: CASSPSSTNEQFF; abundance: -; j_gene: TRBJ2-1; v_gene: TRBV18; d_gene: -
CDR3nt: TGTGCCAGCAGCTTAGGACAGGGTAGGGGGAATCAGCCCCAGCATTTT; CDR3aa: CASSLGQGRGNQPQHF; abundance: -; j_gene: TRBJ1-5; v_gene: TRBV7-2; d_gene: TRBD1
CDR3nt: TGTGCCAGCACGAGGGACAGGGTGAGCGGAAACACCATATATTTT; CDR3aa: CASTRDRVSGNTIYF; abundance: -; j_gene: TRBJ1-3; v_gene: TRBV6-5; d_gene: TRBD1
CDR3nt: TGTGCCAGCAGTTTAGACAGGGGGGCGAGGGATTCACCCCTCCACTTT; CDR3aa: CASSLDRGARDSPLHF; abundance: -; j_gene: TRBJ1-6; v_gene: TRBV27; d_gene: TRBD1
CDR3nt: TGTGCCAGCAGCCTGACAGGGGTCGACGGAGAAAAACTGTTTTTT; CDR3aa: CASSLTGVDGEKLFF; abundance: -; j_gene: TRBJ1-4; v_gene: TRBV7-2; d_gene: TRBD1
CDR3nt: TGTGCCAGCAGTGAGGGACTGCGGGGAGGTACGCAGTATTTT; CDR3aa: CASSEGLRGGTQYF; abundance: -; j_gene: TRBJ2-3; v_gene: TRBV25-1; d_gene: -
CDR3nt: TGTGCCAGCACCGAGCCCCTCTCTGGAAACACCATATATTTT; CDR3aa: CASTEPLSGNTIYF; abundance: -; j_gene: TRBJ1-3; v_gene: TRBV6-5; d_gene: -
CDR3nt: TGTGCCACCAGCAGAGGCGGGGGGAACACCGGGGAGCTGTTTTTT; CDR3aa: CATSRGGGNTGELFF; abundance: -; j_gene: TRBJ2-2; v_gene: TRBV15; d_gene: TRBD2
CDR3nt: TGTGCCAGCAGCCAATTCCGGACGGAGACCCAGTACTTC; CDR3aa: CASSQFRTETQYF; abundance: -; j_gene: TRBJ2-5; v_gene: TRBV14; d_gene: -
CDR3nt: TGTGCCAGCAGCGTAGACGGGGGGCTGGTCACTGAAGCTTTCTTT; CDR3aa: CASSVDGGLVTEAFF; abundance: -; j_gene: TRBJ1-1; v_gene: TRBV9; d_gene: -
CDR3nt: TGTGCCAGCAGTGGACTAGCGGGAGGCAACAATGAGCAGTTCTTC; CDR3aa: CASSGLAGGNNEQFF; abundance: -; j_gene: TRBJ2-1; v_gene: TRBV2; d_gene: TRBD2
CDR3nt: TGTGCCAGCAGGGCTAGCGGGAGTGAGAGAGAGCAGTACTTC; CDR3aa: CASRASGSEREQYF; abundance: -; j_gene: TRBJ2-7; v_gene: TRBV6-5; d_gene: TRBD2
CDR3nt: TGTGCCAGCAGCCCGAGGACAGGTTTAGGAATGGACTATGGCTACACCTTC; CDR3aa: CASSPRTGLGMDYGYTF; abundance: once; j_gene: TRBJ1-2; v_gene: TRBV11-2; d_gene: TRBD1
CDR3nt: TGTGCCAGCAGTGTCCATGGGGAGGGGGAGCAGTTCTTC; CDR3aa: CASSVHGEGEQFF; abundance: -; j_gene: TRBJ2-1; v_gene: TRBV25-1; d_gene: TRBD2
CDR3nt: TGCGCCAGCAGCCGTGTGGGGGATGGCTACACCTTC; CDR3aa: CASSRVGDGYTF; abundance: -; j_gene: TRBJ1-2; v_gene: TRBV5-1; d_gene: -
CDR3nt: TGCGCCAGCAGTGGAGGTTATGGCTACACCTTC; CDR3aa: CASSGGYGYTF; abundance: -; j_gene: TRBJ1-2; v_gene: TRBV10-1; d_gene: -
CDR3nt: TGTGCCACCAGTGGGGGGGACAGGGGGAATGAAGCTTTCTTT; CDR3aa: CATSGGDRGNEAFF; abundance: -; j_gene: TRBJ1-1; v_gene: TRBV24-1; d_gene: TRBD1
CDR3nt: TGTGCCAGCAGTTTATCGACAGGGCTTCAGCCCCAGCATTTT; CDR3aa: CASSLSTGLQPQHF; abundance: -; j_gene: TRBJ1-5; v_gene: TRBV27; d_gene: TRBD1
CDR3nt: TGTGCCAGCAGTTCCCAACCGAACACTGAAGCTTTCTTT; CDR3aa: CASSSQPNTEAFF; abundance: -; j_gene: TRBJ1-1; v_gene: TRBV28; d_gene: -
CDR3nt: TGTGCCAGCTCACCAGGGGGGAACGACGAGCAGTACTTC; CDR3aa: CASSPGGNDEQYF; abundance: -; j_gene: TRBJ2-7; v_gene: TRBV18; d_gene: -
CDR3nt: TGTGCCAGCAACGACCGAGGTCAAGGGGACGAGCAGTACTTC; CDR3aa: CASNDRGQGDEQYF; abundance: -; j_gene: TRBJ2-7; v_gene: TRBV28; d_gene: -
CDR3nt: TGTGCCAGCAGTTTCCGACAGGGAAGGGAGTACTTC; CDR3aa: CASSFRQGREYF; abundance: -; j_gene: TRBJ2-7; v_gene: TRBV27; d_gene: TRBD1
CDR3nt: TGTGCCAGCAGCTTGGAGGGACTAGCGTCCTTAGCCAAAAACATTCAGTACTTC; CDR3aa: CASSLEGLASLAKNIQYF; abundance: -; j_gene: TRBJ2-4; v_gene: TRBV5-5; d_gene: TRBD2
CDR3nt: TGCGCCAGCAGCCAAGGTAACAGGGGAAGTACTGAAGCTTTCTTT; CDR3aa: CASSQGNRGSTEAFF; abundance: once; j_gene: TRBJ1-1; v_gene: TRBV4-1; d_gene: TRBD1
CDR3nt: TGTGCCAGCAGCCTCAGGGGGCAAAGCACAGATACGCAGTATTTT; CDR3aa: CASSLRGQSTDTQYF; abundance: once; j_gene: TRBJ2-3; v_gene: TRBV7-2; d_gene: TRBD1
CDR3nt: TGTGCCAGCAGCTTACCCACCCCTGGGGCCAACGTCCTGACTTTC; CDR3aa: CASSLPTPGANVLTF; abundance: -; j_gene: TRBJ2-6; v_gene: TRBV5-4; d_gene: -
CDR3nt: TGCAGTGCGGGAGTCGATGGCTACACCTTC; CDR3aa: CSAGVDGYTF; abundance: -; j_gene: TRBJ1-2; v_gene: TRBV20-1; d_gene: -
CDR3nt: TGTGCCAGCAGCTTGACAATCACTGGAAACACCATATATTTT; CDR3aa: CASSLTITGNTIYF; abundance: -; j_gene: TRBJ1-3; v_gene: TRBV7-2; d_gene: -
CDR3nt: TGTGCCAGCAGCTTAGGACAGGGCGATGGCTACACCTTC; CDR3aa: CASSLGQGDGYTF; abundance: -; j_gene: TRBJ1-2; v_gene: TRBV7-8; d_gene: TRBD1
CDR3nt: TGTGCCAGCAGTTACCGGACCGCCGACGGGGAGCTGTTTTTT; CDR3aa: CASSYRTADGELFF; abundance: once; j_gene: TRBJ2-2; v_gene: TRBV27; d_gene: -
CDR3nt: TGTGCCAGCAGCCAAAATGCGGGAGTGACAGGCGAGCAGTACTTC; CDR3aa: CASSQNAGVTGEQYF; abundance: -; j_gene: TRBJ2-7; v_gene: TRBV3-1/TRBV3-2; d_gene: -
CDR3nt: TGTGCCAGCAGCCCGTGGCTAGCGGAAGAGGGCTACAATGAGCAGTTCTTC; CDR3aa: CASSPWLAEEGYNEQFF; abundance: -; j_gene: TRBJ2-1; v_gene: TRBV3-1/TRBV3-2; d_gene: TRBD2
CDR3nt: TGTGCCAGCAGCTTAGGAGCGGGAGGGCTTCCTGATCTGGTAGATACGCAGTATTTT; CDR3aa: CASSLGAGGLPDLVDTQYF; abundance: -; j_gene: TRBJ2-3; v_gene: TRBV11-2; d_gene: TRBD2
CDR3nt: TGTGCCAGCTCACCAGGGTCGATTCAGCCCCAGCATTTT; CDR3aa: CASSPGSIQPQHF; abundance: -; j_gene: TRBJ1-5; v_gene: TRBV18; d_gene: -
CDR3nt: TGTGCCAGCAGCTTAGCGGCGGGAGGCAATGAGCAGTTCTTC; CDR3aa: CASSLAAGGNEQFF; abundance: -; j_gene: TRBJ2-1; v_gene: TRBV7-9; d_gene: TRBD2
CDR3nt: TGCGCGGAAAAAGGGGGGCAAAAACAGCCCCAGCATTTT; CDR3aa: CAEKGGQKQPQHF; abundance: -; j_gene: TRBJ1-5; v_gene: TRBV5-1; d_gene: -
CDR3nt: TGTGCCAGCAGTCCCCACGGGACAGGGGACTATGGCTACACCTTC; CDR3aa: CASSPHGTGDYGYTF; abundance: -; j_gene: TRBJ1-2; v_gene: TRBV28; d_gene: TRBD1
CDR3nt: TGTGCCAGCAGCCAAGATGCGAGCACAGATACGCAGTATTTT; CDR3aa: CASSQDASTDTQYF; abundance: -; j_gene: TRBJ2-3; v_gene: TRBV4-2; d_gene: -
CDR3nt: TGTGCCAGCAGCTTACAGGGTTCCGAAGAGCAGTACTTC; CDR3aa: CASSLQGSEEQYF; abundance: -; j_gene: TRBJ2-7; v_gene: TRBV5-6; d_gene: -
CDR3nt: TGTGCCAGCAGCTTAGGTAAAGGGACTGAAGCTTTCTTT; CDR3aa: CASSLGKGTEAFF; abundance: -; j_gene: TRBJ1-1; v_gene: TRBV7-6; d_gene: -
CDR3nt: TGTGCCAGCAGGAGAGGGACAGCGAATGAAAAACTGTTTTTT; CDR3aa: CASRRGTANEKLFF; abundance: -; j_gene: TRBJ1-4; v_gene: TRBV28; d_gene: TRBD1
CDR3nt: TGTGCCAGCAGCCAAGGCAGGGAAAATTCACCCCTCCACTTT; CDR3aa: CASSQGRENSPLHF; abundance: -; j_gene: TRBJ1-6; v_gene: TRBV14; d_gene: -
CDR3nt: TGTGCCAGCAGCGTAGAGGGGGAGGGCTCTGGAAACACCATATATTTT; CDR3aa: CASSVEGEGSGNTIYF; abundance: -; j_gene: TRBJ1-3; v_gene: TRBV9; d_gene: -